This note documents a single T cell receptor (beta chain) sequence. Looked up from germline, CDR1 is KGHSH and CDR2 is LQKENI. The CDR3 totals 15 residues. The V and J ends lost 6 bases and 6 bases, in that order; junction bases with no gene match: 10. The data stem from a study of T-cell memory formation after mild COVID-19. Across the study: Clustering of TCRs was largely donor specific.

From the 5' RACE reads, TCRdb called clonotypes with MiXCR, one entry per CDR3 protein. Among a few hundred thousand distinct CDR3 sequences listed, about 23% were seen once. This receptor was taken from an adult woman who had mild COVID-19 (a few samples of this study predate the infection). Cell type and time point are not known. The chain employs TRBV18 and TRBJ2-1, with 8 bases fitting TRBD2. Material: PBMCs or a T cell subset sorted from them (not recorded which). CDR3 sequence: CASSERGLGRNEQFF. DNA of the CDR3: TGTGCCAGCTCGGAGAGGGGACTAGGACGCAATGAGCAGTTCTTC.